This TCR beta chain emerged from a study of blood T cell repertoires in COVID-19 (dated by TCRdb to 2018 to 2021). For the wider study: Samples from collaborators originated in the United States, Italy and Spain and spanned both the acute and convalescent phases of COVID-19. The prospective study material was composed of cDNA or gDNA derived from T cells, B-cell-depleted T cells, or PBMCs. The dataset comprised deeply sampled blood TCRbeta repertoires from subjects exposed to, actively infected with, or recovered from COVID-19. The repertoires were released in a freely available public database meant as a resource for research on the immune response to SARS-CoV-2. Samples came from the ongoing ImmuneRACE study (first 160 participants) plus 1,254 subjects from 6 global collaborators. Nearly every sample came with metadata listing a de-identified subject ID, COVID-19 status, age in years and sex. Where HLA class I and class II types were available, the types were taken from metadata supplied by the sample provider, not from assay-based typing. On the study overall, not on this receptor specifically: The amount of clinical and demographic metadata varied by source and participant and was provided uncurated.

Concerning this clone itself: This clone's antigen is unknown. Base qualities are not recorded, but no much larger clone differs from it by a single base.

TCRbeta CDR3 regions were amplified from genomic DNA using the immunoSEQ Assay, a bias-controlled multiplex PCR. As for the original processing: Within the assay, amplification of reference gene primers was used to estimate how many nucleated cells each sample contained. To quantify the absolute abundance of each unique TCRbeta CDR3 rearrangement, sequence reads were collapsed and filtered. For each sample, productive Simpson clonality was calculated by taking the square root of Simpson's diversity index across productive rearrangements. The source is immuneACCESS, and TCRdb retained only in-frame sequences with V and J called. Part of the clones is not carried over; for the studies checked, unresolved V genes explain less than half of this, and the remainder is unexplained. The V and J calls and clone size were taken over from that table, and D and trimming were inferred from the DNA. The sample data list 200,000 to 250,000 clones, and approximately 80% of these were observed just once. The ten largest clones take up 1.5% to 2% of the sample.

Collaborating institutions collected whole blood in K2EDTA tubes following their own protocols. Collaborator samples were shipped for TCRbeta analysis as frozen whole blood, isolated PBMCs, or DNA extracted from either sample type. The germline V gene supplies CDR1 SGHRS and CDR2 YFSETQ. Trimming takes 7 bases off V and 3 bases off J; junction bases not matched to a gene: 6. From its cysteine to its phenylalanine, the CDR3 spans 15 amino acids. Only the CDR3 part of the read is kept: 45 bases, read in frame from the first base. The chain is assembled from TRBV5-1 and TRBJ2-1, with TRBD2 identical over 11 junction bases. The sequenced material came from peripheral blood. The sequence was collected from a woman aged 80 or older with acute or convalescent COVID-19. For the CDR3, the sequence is CASFSGGENYNEQFF. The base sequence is TGCGCCAGCTTTAGCGGGGGGGAAAACTACAATGAGCAGTTCTTC.